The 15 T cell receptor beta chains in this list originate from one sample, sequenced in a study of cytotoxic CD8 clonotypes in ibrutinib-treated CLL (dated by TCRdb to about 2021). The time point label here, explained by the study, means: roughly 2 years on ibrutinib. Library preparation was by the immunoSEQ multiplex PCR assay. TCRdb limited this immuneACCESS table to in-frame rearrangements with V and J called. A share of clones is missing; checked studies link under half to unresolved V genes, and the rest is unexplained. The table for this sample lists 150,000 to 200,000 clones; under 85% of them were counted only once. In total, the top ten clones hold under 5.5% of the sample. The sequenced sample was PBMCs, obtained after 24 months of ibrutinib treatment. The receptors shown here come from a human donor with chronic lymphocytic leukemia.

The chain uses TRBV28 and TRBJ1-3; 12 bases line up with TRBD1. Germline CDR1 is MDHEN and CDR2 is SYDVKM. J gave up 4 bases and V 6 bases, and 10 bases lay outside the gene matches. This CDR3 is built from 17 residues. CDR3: CASSPLGQGASGNTIYF. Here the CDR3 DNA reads TGTGCCAGCAGCCCATTGGGACAGGGGGCGTCCGGAAACACCATATATTTT.

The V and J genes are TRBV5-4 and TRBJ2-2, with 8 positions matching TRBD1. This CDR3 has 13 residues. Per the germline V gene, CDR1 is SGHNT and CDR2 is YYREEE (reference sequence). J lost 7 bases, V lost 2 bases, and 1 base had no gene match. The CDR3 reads CASSFRGRGELFF. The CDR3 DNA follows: TGTGCCAGCAGCTTCAGGGGGCGCGGGGAGCTGTTTTTT.

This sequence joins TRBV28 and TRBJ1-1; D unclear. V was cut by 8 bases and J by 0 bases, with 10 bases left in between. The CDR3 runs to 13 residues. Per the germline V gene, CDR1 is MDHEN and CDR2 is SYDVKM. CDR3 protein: CASWSTVNTEAFF. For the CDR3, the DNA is TGTGCCAGCTGGTCTACAGTGAACACTGAAGCTTTCTTT.

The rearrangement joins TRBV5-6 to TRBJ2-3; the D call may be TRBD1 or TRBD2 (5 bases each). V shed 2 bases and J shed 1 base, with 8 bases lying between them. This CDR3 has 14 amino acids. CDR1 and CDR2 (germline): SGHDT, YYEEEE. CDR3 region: CASSFRGGTDTQYF. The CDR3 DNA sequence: TGTGCCAGCAGCTTTCGAGGGGGCACAGATACGCAGTATTTT.

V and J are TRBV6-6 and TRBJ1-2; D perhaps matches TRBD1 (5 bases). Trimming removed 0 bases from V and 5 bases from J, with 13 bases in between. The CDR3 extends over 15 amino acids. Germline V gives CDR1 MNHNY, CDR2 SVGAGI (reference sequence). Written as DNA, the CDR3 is TGTGCCAGCAGTTACTCCGGCGGGGCGAATTATGGCTACACCTTC. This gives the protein CASSYSGGANYGYTF.

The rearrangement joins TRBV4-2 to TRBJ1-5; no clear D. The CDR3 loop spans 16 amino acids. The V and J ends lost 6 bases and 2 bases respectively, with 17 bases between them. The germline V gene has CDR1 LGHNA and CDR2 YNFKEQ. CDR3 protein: CASRPGYLLGNQPQHF. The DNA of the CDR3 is TGTGCCAGCAGACCAGGATACTTATTGGGCAATCAGCCCCAGCATTTT.

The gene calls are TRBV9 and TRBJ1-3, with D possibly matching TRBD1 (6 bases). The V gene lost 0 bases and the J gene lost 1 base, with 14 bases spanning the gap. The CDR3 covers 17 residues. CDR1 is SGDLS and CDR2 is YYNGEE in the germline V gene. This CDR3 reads CASSVDWSGQSGNTIYF. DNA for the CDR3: TGTGCCAGCAGCGTAGACTGGTCTGGACAGTCTGGAAACACCATATATTTT.

CDR3 sequence: CASSFGTGTDTQYF. CDR3 DNA: TGTGCCAGCAGCTTTGGGACTGGCACAGATACGCAGTATTTT. The V and J genes are TRBV13 and TRBJ2-3; D perhaps matches TRBD2 (6 bases). Germline V gene lookup returns CDR1 PRHDT and CDR2 FYEKMQ (reference sequence). There are 14 residues in the CDR3. Trimming cost V 3 bases and J 1 base, with 8 bases left between them.

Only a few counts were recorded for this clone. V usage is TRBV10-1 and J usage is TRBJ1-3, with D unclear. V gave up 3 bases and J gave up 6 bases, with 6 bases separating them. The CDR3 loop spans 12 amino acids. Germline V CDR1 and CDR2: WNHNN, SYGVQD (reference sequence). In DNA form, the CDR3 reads TGCGCCAGCAGTGATTCTCCAAACACCATATATTTT. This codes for CASSDSPNTIYF.

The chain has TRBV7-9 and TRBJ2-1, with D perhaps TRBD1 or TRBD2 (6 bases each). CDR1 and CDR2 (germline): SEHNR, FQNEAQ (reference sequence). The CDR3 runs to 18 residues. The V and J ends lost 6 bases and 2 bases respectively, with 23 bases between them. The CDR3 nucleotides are TGTGCCAGCAGTTATCGGGTGGGGGCGCCGGGGGCCTACAATGAGCAGTTCTTC. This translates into CASSYRVGAPGAYNEQFF.

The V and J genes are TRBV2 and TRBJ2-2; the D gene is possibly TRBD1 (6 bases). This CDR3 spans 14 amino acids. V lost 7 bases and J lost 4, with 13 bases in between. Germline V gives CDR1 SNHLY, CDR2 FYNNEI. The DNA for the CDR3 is TGTGCCAGCAATCCCGGACAGCCCACCGGGGAGCTGTTTTTT. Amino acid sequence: CASNPGQPTGELFF.

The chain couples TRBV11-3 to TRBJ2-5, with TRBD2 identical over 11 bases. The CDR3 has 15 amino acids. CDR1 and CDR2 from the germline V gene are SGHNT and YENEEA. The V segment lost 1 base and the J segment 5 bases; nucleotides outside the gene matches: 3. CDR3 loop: CASSLGASGRETQYF. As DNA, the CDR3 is TGTGCCAGCAGCTTAGGTGCTAGCGGGAGGGAGACCCAGTACTTC.

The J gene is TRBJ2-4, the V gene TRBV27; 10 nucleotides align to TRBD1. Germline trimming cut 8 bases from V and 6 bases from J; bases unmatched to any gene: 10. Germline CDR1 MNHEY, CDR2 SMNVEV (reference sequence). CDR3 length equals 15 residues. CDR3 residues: CASRDLGTGVNIQYF. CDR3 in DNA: TGTGCCAGCCGTGACTTAGGGACAGGGGTAAACATTCAGTACTTC.

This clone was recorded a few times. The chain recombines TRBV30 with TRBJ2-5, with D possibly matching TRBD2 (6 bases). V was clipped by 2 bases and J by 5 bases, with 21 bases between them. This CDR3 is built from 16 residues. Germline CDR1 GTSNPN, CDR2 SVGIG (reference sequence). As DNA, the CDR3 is TGTGCCTGGAGTTGGGAGGTCGGGGTCCGCGGGGAGACCCAGTACTTC. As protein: CAWSWEVGVRGETQYF.

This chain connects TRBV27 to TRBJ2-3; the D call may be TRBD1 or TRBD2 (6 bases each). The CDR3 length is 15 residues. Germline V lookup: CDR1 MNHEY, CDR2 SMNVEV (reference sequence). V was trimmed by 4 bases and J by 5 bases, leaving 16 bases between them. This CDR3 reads CASSSWTGAGDTQYF. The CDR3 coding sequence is TGTGCCAGCAGTTCCTGGACGGGGGCGGGAGATACGCAGTATTTT.